A selection of T cell receptor beta chains follows, all from one sample in a study of blood T cell repertoires in COVID-19. TCRdb keeps only in-frame clones here, not all; method: immunoSEQ multiplex PCR. The repertoire holds just under 250,000 clones, with approximately 86% as singletons. Sequenced material: peripheral blood. Receptors were obtained from a woman in her twenties or thirties who had recovered from COVID-19. The conserved cysteine and the conserved F or W are not part of the CDR3 here. A D gene is named only where the DNA matches it firmly.

cdr3_length d_call v_call cdr3_aa
12 NA TRBV11-2 ASSLVGASYEQY
14 NA TRBV6-6 ASTPTGTISNQPQH
15 TRBD1 TRBV5-1 ASSFGTGGLMNTEAF
14 TRBD2 TRBV7-2 ASSSIAGGLRETQY
12 NA TRBV5-6 ASSAPGTNTEAF
13 NA TRBV14 ASSQGARGLYTQY
15 NA TRBV27 ASSKPVGAGLRNEQF
14 NA TRBV21-1 ASSKEGQVPFGEQY
10 NA TRBV12-3/TRBV12-4 ASSLVPEGYT
12 NA TRBV5-6 ASSPDTRINEQY
13 NA TRBV6-1 ASSEAPSSGNTIY
16 TRBD2 TRBV19 ASSKGLAGTLAKNIQY
13 NA TRBV7-6 ASSNSPGYNSPLH
17 TRBD1 TRBV10-3 AISLGQGSRGSTYNEQF
13 NA TRBV5-1 ASSLLTGPSYEQY
12 TRBD1 TRBV6-5 ASRPPGQGYEQY
13 NA TRBV6-5 ASSLLGGGQETQY
15 TRBD1 TRBV30 AWMLKNRGPYNSPLH
11 NA TRBV12-3/TRBV12-4 ASMRTSGGELF
14 NA TRBV12-5 ASGASLSPGGDTQY
9 NA TRBV23-1 ASGPGNEQF
11 NA TRBV2 ASSSGNQETQY
10 NA TRBV3-1/TRBV3-2 ASSHRDTEAF
18 TRBD1 TRBV19 ASSIDRFIDRVGGNQPQH